This TCR beta chain was identified in a study of siplizumab effects on memory and regulatory T cells (dated by TCRdb to between 2019 and 2020). About the study as a whole: The study examined how the anti-CD2 antibody siplizumab affects alloreactive T-cell subsets in allogeneic mixed lymphocyte reactions built from human PBMCs.

Library construction relied on the immunoSEQ multiplex PCR assay. Some 9.9 x 10^4 TCR templates per sample were assayed by the deep sequencing platform. Genomic DNA extracted from sorted T cells was used for TCRbeta CDR3 sequencing. From the authors' description of their analysis: The R programming language was used for clonal analysis of the TCRbeta CDR3 data. Unstimulated samples were compared with post-reaction CFSE-low samples to define alloreactive CD4+ and CD8+ clones. Regulatory or non-regulatory origin of alloreactive CD4+ clones was assigned by matching sequences to the sorted unstimulated Treg and non-Treg repertoires. Drawn from immuneACCESS, this table holds only the in-frame rearrangements with V and J called that TCRdb kept. Clones are partly lost; checked studies trace under half to an unresolved V gene and leave the rest unexplained. V and J calls and clone size are given by that table; D and trimming were obtained from the DNA. This sample is represented by some 100,000 clones; about 93% of them were singletons. Of the sample, 9.5% to 15% is held by the ten largest clones.

The paper's findings and limits, for the study overall: Sequences below about 10^-5 frequency were poorly captured, so only a minor fraction of alloreactive clones could be mapped to unstimulated subsets. A naive or memory phenotype could not be assigned to roughly 75-95% of proliferating CD4+ or CD8+ clones. Of the alloreactive CD4+ clones that could be mapped, the Treg-derived share averaged roughly 73% with siplizumab compared with roughly 25% in control reactions. Siplizumab significantly reduced the cumulative frequency of alloreactive sequences traceable to unstimulated CD4+ memory T cells. No functional confirmation was obtained for the suppressive function of proliferating Tregs from siplizumab cultures. Unstimulated naive T cells appeared to be more diverse than memory T cells, and naive cells seemed to make a substantial contribution to the alloresponse.

Sorted unstimulated T cells and proliferating T cells recovered from mixed lymphocyte reactions were subjected to TCRbeta CDR3 sequencing. Fresh whole blood from under 13 HLA-typed healthy donors was used as the source from which PBMCs were isolated. Unstimulated CD4+ non-regulatory T cells were FACS-sorted to map the origin of alloreactive clones. The CDR3 measures 17 amino acids from cysteine to phenylalanine. Only the CDR3 portion is preserved as DNA: 51 bases, with reading frame beginning at the first base. The germline V gene (reference sequence) provides CDR1 MNHEY and CDR2 SMNVEV. Germline trimming: 5 bases from V, 8 bases from J; junction bases outside gene matches: 17. Regarding this clone: The specificity of this receptor is unknown. Base-call qualities are not available, and no considerably larger clone is one nucleotide away.

The sequencing sample was made of non-Treg CD4+ T cells sorted from blood. What this sample's cell subset or site label stands for: FACS-sorted unstimulated CD4+ non-regulatory T cells. This receptor was taken from a human donor in good health. The chain is made from TRBV27 and TRBJ2-1; TRBD1 matches 8 bases in the middle. The CDR3 region reads CASSATQDRGSEYEQFF. The nucleotides are TGTGCCAGCAGTGCCACCCAAGACAGGGGCTCTGAGTATGAGCAGTTCTTC.